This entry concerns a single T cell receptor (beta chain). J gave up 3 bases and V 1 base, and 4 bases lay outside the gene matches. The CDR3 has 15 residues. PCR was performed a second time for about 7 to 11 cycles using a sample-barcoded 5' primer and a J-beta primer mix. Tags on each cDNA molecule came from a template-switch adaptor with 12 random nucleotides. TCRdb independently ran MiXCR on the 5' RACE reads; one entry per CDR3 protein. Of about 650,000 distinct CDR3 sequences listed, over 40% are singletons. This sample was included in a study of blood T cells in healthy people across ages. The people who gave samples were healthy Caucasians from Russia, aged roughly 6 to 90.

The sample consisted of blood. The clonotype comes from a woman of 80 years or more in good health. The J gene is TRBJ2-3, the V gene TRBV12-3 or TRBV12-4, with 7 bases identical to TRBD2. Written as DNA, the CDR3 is TGTGCCAGCAGTTTAGTCTTCGGGAGGACAGATACGCAGTATTTT. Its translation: CASSLVFGRTDTQYF.